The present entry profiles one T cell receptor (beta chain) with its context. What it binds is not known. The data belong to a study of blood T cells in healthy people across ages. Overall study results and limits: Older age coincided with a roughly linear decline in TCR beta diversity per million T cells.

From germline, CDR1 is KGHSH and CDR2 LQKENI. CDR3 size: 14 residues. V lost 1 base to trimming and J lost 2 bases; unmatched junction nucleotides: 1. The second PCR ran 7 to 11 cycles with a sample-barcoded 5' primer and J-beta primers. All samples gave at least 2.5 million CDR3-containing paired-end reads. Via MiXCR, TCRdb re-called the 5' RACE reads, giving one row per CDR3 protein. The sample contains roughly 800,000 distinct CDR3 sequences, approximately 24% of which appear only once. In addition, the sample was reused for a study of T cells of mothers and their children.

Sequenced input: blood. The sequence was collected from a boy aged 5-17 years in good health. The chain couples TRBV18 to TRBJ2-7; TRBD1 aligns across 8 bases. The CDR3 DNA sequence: TGTGCCAGCTCACCACAGACAGGGGCCTACGAGCAGTACTTC. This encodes CASSPQTGAYEQYF.